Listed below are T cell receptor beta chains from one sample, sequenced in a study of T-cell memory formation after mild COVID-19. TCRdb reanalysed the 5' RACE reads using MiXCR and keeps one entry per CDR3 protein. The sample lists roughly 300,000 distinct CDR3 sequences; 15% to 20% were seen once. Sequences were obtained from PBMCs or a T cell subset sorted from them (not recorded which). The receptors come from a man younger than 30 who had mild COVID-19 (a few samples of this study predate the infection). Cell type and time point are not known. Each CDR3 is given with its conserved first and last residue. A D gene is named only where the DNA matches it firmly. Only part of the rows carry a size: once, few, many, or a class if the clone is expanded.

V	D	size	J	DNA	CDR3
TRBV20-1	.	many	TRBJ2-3	TGCAGTGCTTACAGGGTGGGTTCCACAGATACGCAGTATTTT	CSAYRVGSTDTQYF
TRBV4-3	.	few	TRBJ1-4	TGCGCCAGCAGCCAAGACCAGGGCGATGAAAAACTGTTTTTT	CASSQDQGDEKLFF
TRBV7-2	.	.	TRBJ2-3	TGTGCCAGCAGCCCCGGGACTCTGAGCACAGATACGCAGTATTTT	CASSPGTLSTDTQYF
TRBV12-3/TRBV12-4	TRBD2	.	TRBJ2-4	TGTGCCAGCAGTTTAGCGCAGCGGGGGCTACTAACGACAGCCAAAAACATTCAGTACTTC	CASSLAQRGLLTTAKNIQYF
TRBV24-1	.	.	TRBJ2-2	TGTGCCACCAACCAGGCTGATACGGGGGAGCTGTTTTTT	CATNQADTGELFF
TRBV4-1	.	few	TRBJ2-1	TGCGCCAGCAGCCAAGATCGGGACGGGGGGCCAAGCTCCTACAATGAGCAGTTCTTC	CASSQDRDGGPSSYNEQFF
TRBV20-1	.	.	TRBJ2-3	TGCAGTGCGCGGGGTTTGACAACAGATACGCAGTATTTT	CSARGLTTDTQYF
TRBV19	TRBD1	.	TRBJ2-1	TGTGCCAGTAGAACCGGGACAGTCAATGAGCAGTTCTTC	CASRTGTVNEQFF
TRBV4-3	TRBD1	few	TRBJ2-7	TGCGCCAGCAGCCAGTGGACAGGGGGGAGCGACGAGCAGTACTTC	CASSQWTGGSDEQYF
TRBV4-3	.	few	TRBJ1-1	TGCGCCAGCAGCCAAGTGTCAGCCACTGAAGCTTTCTTT	CASSQVSATEAFF
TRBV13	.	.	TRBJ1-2	TGTGCCAGCAGCAGGGGGGTAAACTATGGCTACACCTTC	CASSRGVNYGYTF
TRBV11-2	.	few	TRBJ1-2	TGTGCCAGCAGTCCCCCGGGGGGGCCGCCCTTAGCCTTC	CASSPPGGPPLAF
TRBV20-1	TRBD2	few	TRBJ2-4	TGCAGTGCTAGTGAGGGACTATCCAAAAACATTCAGTACTTC	CSASEGLSKNIQYF
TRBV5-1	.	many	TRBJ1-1	TGCGCCAGCAGCTTGAATTCAAAGGGGACTGAAGCTTTCTTT	CASSLNSKGTEAFF
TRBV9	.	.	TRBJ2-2	TGTGCCAGCAGCGTAGTTGTCGGGGAGCTGTTTTTT	CASSVVVGELFF
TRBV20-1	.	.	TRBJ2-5	TGCAGTGCTAGGGGGGGATCCTCCGAGACCCAGTACTTC	CSARGGSSETQYF
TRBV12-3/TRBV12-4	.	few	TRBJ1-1	TGTGCCAGCAGTGGACAGTTAAACACTGAAGCTTTCTTT	CASSGQLNTEAFF
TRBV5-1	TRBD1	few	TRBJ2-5	TGCGCCAGCAGCGGGACAGGGTTCCAAGAGACCCAGTACTTC	CASSGTGFQETQYF
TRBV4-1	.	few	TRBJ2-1	TGCGCCAGCAGCCACCGAGGGGCGGGCAATGAGCAGTTCTTC	CASSHRGAGNEQFF
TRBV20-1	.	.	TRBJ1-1	TGCAGTGCTAGAGATAGGGGTAGGATGACAACTGAAGCTTTCTTT	CSARDRGRMTTEAFF
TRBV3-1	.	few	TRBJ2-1	TGTGCCAGCAGCCAATCCGGGGGTGAGCAGTTCTTC	CASSQSGGEQFF
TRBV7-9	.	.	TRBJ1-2	TGTGCCAGCAGCTTAGTGGGCAGCCGAACCTATGGCTACACCTTC	CASSLVGSRTYGYTF
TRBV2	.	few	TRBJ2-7	TGTGCCAGCAGTGAAGGGTTTGGGGCAGGCTACGAGCAGTACTTC	CASSEGFGAGYEQYF
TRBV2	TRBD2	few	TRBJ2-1	TGTGCCAGCTCCGGGGGGGCCCTCGGGAATGAGCAGTTCTTC	CASSGGALGNEQFF